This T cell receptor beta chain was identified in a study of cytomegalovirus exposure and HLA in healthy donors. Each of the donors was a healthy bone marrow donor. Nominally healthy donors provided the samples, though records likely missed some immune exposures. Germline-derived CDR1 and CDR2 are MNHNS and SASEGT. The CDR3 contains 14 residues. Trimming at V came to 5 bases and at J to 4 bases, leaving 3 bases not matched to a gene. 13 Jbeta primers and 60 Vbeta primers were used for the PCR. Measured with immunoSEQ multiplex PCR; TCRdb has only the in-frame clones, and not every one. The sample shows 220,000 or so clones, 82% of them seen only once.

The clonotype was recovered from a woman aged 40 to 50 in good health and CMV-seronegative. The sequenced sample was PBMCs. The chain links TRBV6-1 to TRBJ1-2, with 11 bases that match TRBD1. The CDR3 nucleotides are TGTGCCAGCAGTCCGGGACAGGGGGGCTATGGCTACACCTTC. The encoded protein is CASSPGQGGYGYTF.